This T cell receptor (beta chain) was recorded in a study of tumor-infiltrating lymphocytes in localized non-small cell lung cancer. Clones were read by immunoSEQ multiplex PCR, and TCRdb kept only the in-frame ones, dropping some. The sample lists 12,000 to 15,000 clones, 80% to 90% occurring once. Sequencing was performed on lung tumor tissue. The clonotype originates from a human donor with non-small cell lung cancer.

CDR3 sequence reads: CASSLAGVGTDTQYF. Here the CDR3 DNA reads TGTGCCAGCAGCTTAGCGGGAGTAGGCACAGATACGCAGTATTTT. The chain links TRBV7-2 to TRBJ2-3; TRBD2 is a possible D gene (5 bases). The CDR3 runs to 15 residues. Trimming left V 0 bases short and J 1 base short, with 8 bases between. Germline V lookup: CDR1 SGHTA, CDR2 FQGNSA.